This T cell receptor beta chain was found in a study of shared clonotypes between healthy human individuals. Produced via immunoSEQ multiplex PCR; TCRdb's table is partial and in-frame only. The repertoire holds around 1,900,000 clones, roughly 95% seen once, with around 1.8% in the top ten. The CDR3 extends over 15 amino acids. Germline V lookup: CDR1 SGHNT, CDR2 YYREEE (reference sequence). Trimming took 1 base from V and 0 from J, leaving 7 bases between them. Terminally differentiated effector memory CD45RA+ cells were excluded by CCR7 positive selection of CD45RO-negative cells. Concerning this clone itself: Antigen specificity is unknown.

Overall study results and limits: With several donors compared, 4% to 5.5% of naive CD4 clonotypes were shared. Sorted-subset sequencing was shown by rarefaction to be incomplete despite large depth.

The specimen was naive CD8+ T cells from PBMCs. This TCR derives from a man aged 18 to 30 in good health. Some clones in this sample may be carry-over from other donors' samples. The chain couples TRBV5-4 to TRBJ2-2; no firm D call. This chain's CDR3 is CASSLPRTNTGELFF. CDR3 DNA sequence: TGTGCCAGCAGCTTGCCCAGGACGAACACCGGGGAGCTGTTTTTT.